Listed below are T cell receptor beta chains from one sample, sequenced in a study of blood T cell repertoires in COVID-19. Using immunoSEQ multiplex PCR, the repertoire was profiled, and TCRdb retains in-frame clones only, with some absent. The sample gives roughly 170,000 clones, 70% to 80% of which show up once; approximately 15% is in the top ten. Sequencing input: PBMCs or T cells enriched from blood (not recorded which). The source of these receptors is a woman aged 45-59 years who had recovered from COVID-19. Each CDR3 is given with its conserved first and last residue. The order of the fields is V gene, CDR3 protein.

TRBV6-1	CASSEALGTGAGNTIYF
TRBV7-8	CASSLNREGPGSGNTIYF
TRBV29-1	CSVGEGQPQHF
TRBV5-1	CASSLVGQPIYNEQFF
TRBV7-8	CASSLYVGLAGDEQFF
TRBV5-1	CASSFTSGGPYEQYF
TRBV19	CASSIGRERKNEQFF
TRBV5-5	CASSGSWADTQYF
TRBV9	CASTPEGLAGQETQYF
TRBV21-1	CASTTSNPRSYGYTF
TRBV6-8	CASRDQGGFSYNEQFF
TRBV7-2	CASSSWTGYEQYF
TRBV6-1	CASSERTGPNYGYTF
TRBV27	CASSPRGVGNQPQHF
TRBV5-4	CASSLIDRGSTEAFF
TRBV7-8	CASSLRWANQYEQYF
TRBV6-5	CASRSTGRWTEAFF
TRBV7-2	CASSLGAIYEQYF
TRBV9	CASSVGEVANEKLFF
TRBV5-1	CASSLSDGQGITQYF
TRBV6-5	CASSYRESRTYEQYF
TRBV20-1	CSASPWRGTDTQYF